Listed here are 22 T cell receptor beta chains from one sample, sequenced in a study of cytomegalovirus exposure and HLA in healthy donors. PCR used 60 Vbeta primers and 13 Jbeta primers. This table comes from immunoSEQ multiplex PCR, and its TCRdb copy is limited to in-frame clones, with some not included. The top ten hold less than 2.5% of the sample, which has about 140,000 clones, around four fifths seen once. Sequencing used PBMCs. All receptors come from a boy younger than 10 in good health and CMV-seronegative.

The rearrangement uses TRBV11-3 and TRBJ1-1; TRBD1 might be the D (5 bases). The germline V and J ends were trimmed by 0 bases and 2 bases, with 10 bases remaining between them. Germline assignment: CDR1 SGHNT and CDR2 YENEEA. The CDR3 has 15 residues. Here the CDR3 DNA reads TGTGCCAGCAGCTTAGATTTAGGGGAAAACACTGAAGCTTTCTTT. As protein: CASSLDLGENTEAFF.

This clone turned up a few times. The V gene is TRBV5-1, the J gene TRBJ2-6; 7 positions agree with TRBD1. The CDR3 has 22 residues. The germline V gene has CDR1 SGHRS and CDR2 YFSETQ. V shed 1 base and J 1 base; nucleotides not matched to a gene: 20. CDR3 sequence: CASSLRPGTDWIGGSGANVLTF. CDR3 DNA: TGCGCCAGCAGCTTGAGGCCCGGGACAGACTGGATAGGGGGTTCTGGGGCCAACGTCCTGACTTTC.

This clone came up a few times. The V call is TRBV4-3, the J call TRBJ2-3; 14 bases map to TRBD2. CDR1 is LGHNA, CDR2 YSLEER, per germline. The CDR3 runs to 19 residues. With V trimmed by 4 bases and J by 1 base, 10 bases remained unmatched. This CDR3 is CASSPSGLAGVFGTDTQYF. For the CDR3, the DNA is TGCGCCAGCAGCCCGTCGGGACTAGCGGGAGTTTTTGGCACAGATACGCAGTATTTT.

Note on this clone: The sample contains more than one DNA sequence encoding this CDR3. This chain uses TRBV6-5 with TRBJ1-6, with TRBD1 matching 7 bases. The V and J ends lost 5 bases and 7 bases, in that order; junction bases with no gene match: 5. CDR3 length equals 14 residues. Looked up from germline, CDR1 is MNHEY and CDR2 is SVGAGI. CDR3 sequence reads: CASSRQGLNSPLHF. The DNA for the CDR3 is TGTGCCAGCAGTCGACAGGGTTTGAATTCACCCCTCCACTTT.

CDR3 amino acids: CASKKTDLNTEAFF. CDR3 in DNA: TGTGCCAGCAAGAAGACAGATTTGAACACTGAAGCTTTCTTT. This chain connects TRBV2 to TRBJ1-1, with D tentatively TRBD1 (5 bases). The CDR3 length is 14 residues. V gave up 7 bases and J gave up 0 bases, with 12 bases separating them. Germline CDR1 and CDR2: SNHLY and FYNNEI.

V usage is TRBV27 and J usage is TRBJ2-7; 9 bases line up with TRBD1. The CDR3 is 16 amino acids. V lost 6 bases to trimming and J lost 3 bases; unmatched junction nucleotides: 12. Per germline, CDR1 MNHEY and CDR2 SMNVEV (reference sequence). CDR3 coding DNA: TGTGCCAGCAGCCGACGGGGGACAGGGAGAAACTACGAGCAGTACTTC. Translating gives CASSRRGTGRNYEQYF.

The sample holds one count of this clone. The V and J genes are TRBV27 and TRBJ2-1; 8 nucleotides align to TRBD1. Germline V gives CDR1 MNHEY, CDR2 SMNVEV (reference sequence). After removal of 0 bases from V and 13 bases from J, the junction contained 8 bases not matched to a gene. CDR3 length equals 14 residues. This chain's CDR3 is CASSLSRTGKVQFF. Written as DNA, the CDR3 is TGTGCCAGCAGTTTATCTCGGACAGGGAAGGTCCAGTTCTTC.

The chain recombines TRBV7-2 with TRBJ2-5, with 7 bases identical to TRBD1. The J call may be mistaken, given a closer DNA end match to TRBJ2-7. This CDR3 is built from 15 residues. Germline loops: CDR1 SGHTA, CDR2 FQGNSA. Written as DNA, the CDR3 is TGTGCCAGCAGCCCGCCGGGACAGCGGCCCTACGAGCAGTACTTC. Translated, it gives CASSPPGQRPYEQYF.

The chain recombines TRBV6-4 with TRBJ2-2, with 9 bases lining up with TRBD1. The CDR3 spans 17 residues. Losses at the gene ends were 6 bases for V and 2 bases for J; bases not matched to a gene: 10. Germline CDR1 and CDR2: MRHNA and SNTAGT. This CDR3 is CASSRTGTGINTGELFF. Written as DNA, the CDR3 is TGTGCCAGCAGCCGAACCGGGACAGGGATAAACACCGGGGAGCTGTTTTTT.

This rearrangement joins TRBV7-3 to TRBJ1-1, with 10 bases aligning to TRBD1. Trimming removed 5 bases from V and 5 bases from J; junction bases left unmatched: 8. CDR1 and CDR2 (germline): SGHTA, FQGTGA. This CDR3 region has 15 residues. Here the CDR3 DNA reads TGTGCCAGCAGCCTACGACAGGGGGCCAAGACTGAAGCTTTCTTT. Encoded protein: CASSLRQGAKTEAFF.

The chain combines TRBV25-1 with TRBJ2-5; no definite D call. The J call is uncertain, as TRBJ2-7 better fits the DNA end. The germline V gene encodes CDR1 MGHDK and CDR2 SYGVNS. The CDR3 runs to 14 residues. The CDR3 sequence: CASSEALYSYEQYF. The CDR3 DNA follows: TGTGCCAGCAGTGAAGCCCTGTACTCCTACGAGCAGTACTTC.

This chain uses TRBV7-2 with TRBJ1-6, with no clear D. This CDR3 has 16 amino acids. With 5 bases removed from V and 7 bases from J, the gap between germline ends came to 18 bases. Germline-derived CDR1 and CDR2 are SGHTA and FQGNSA. The CDR3: CASSPHTPNRNSPLHF. CDR3 nucleotides: TGTGCCAGCAGCCCCCACACCCCCAACAGAAATTCACCCCTCCACTTT.

Here the CDR3 reads CASSLPGQETQYF. The CDR3 DNA reads as TGTGCCAGCAGCTTACCGGGTCAGGAGACCCAGTACTTC. This rearrangement joins TRBV7-7 to TRBJ2-5; D not certain. V was shortened by 2 bases and J by 5 bases, with 9 bases between the two germline ends. CDR3 size: 13 residues. In germline, CDR1 is SSHAT, CDR2 FNYEAQ (reference sequence).

The CDR3 reads CASSLTDLAKNIQYF. In DNA, the CDR3 is TGTGCCAGCAGTTTAACAGACCTAGCCAAAAACATTCAGTACTTC. The chain recombines TRBV28 with TRBJ2-4; D ambiguous. Looked up from germline, CDR1 is MDHEN and CDR2 is SYDVKM. The germline V and J ends were trimmed by 2 bases and 0 bases, with 8 bases remaining between them. The CDR3 totals 15 residues.

This CDR3 is CSAIQGVEAFF. Written as DNA, the CDR3 is TGCAGTGCTATTCAGGGGGTTGAAGCTTTCTTT. The chain is built from TRBV20-1 and TRBJ1-1, with 7 bases matching TRBD1. Per the germline V gene, CDR1 is DFQATT and CDR2 is SNEGSKA (reference sequence). This CDR3 has 11 amino acids. The V and J ends lost 4 bases and 7 bases, in that order; junction bases with no gene match: 3.

The chain couples TRBV19 to TRBJ2-1, with 12 nucleotides matching TRBD1. Looked up from germline, CDR1 is LNHDA and CDR2 is SQIVND (reference sequence). The ends lost 3 bases at V and 7 bases at J; junction bases unmatched: 4. There are 15 residues in the CDR3. Here the CDR3 DNA reads TGTGCCAGTAGTATGGGACAGGGGGCCCTAAATGAGCAGTTCTTC. Translation: CASSMGQGALNEQFF.

J is TRBJ1-5 and V is TRBV15, with a weak D call TRBD1 (6 bases). V dropped 1 base and J dropped 2 bases, with 15 bases sitting between them. The CDR3 consists of 17 residues. Germline CDR1 reads LNHNV; CDR2 reads YYDKDF (reference sequence). The CDR3 region has the DNA TGTGCCACCAGCAGAGGTTCGGTGAGGACAGGCAATCAGCCCCAGCATTTT. As protein: CATSRGSVRTGNQPQHF.

The gene calls are TRBV9 and TRBJ2-5; 9 bases align to TRBD2. The J call may be faulty, since TRBJ2-7 better matches the DNA end. Germline CDR1 reads SGDLS; CDR2 reads YYNGEE. There are 16 residues in the CDR3. The CDR3 DNA is TGTGCCAGCAGCGTAGGGTCTAGCGGGGTTTTATACGAGCAGTACTTC. This encodes CASSVGSSGVLYEQYF.

This clone was seen a few times. V usage is TRBV4-2 and J usage is TRBJ2-1, with 8 bases identical to TRBD2. This CDR3 is built from 18 residues. Germline assignment: CDR1 LGHNA and CDR2 YNFKEQ. After removal of 1 base from V and 5 bases from J, the junction contained 13 bases not matched to a gene. CDR3 bases: TGTGCCAGCAGCCAAGCCCCCGTTGGGAGCGGGAGCCACAATGAGCAGTTCTTC. Translated: CASSQAPVGSGSHNEQFF.

The chain has TRBV28 and TRBJ1-6, with a possible D match to TRBD1 (5 bases). V was pared by 1 base and J by 14 bases, with 15 bases between. The length of the CDR3 is 14 residues. Germline V gene data show CDR1 as MDHEN and CDR2 as SYDVKM. The CDR3 nucleotides are TGTGCCAGCAGTTTATTTCAGGGTTTATTGTCCCTCCACTTT. It translates to CASSLFQGLLSLHF.

This clone showed up just once. The chain combines TRBV5-1 with TRBJ2-2; possible D gene TRBD1, 5 bases. From germline, CDR1 is SGHRS and CDR2 YFSETQ. CDR3 length equals 15 residues. Trimming removed 3 bases at V and 3 bases at J, with 12 bases between. CDR3 sequence (DNA): TGCGCCAGCAGCTCGTACGACAGCCACACCGGGGAGCTGTTTTTT. This encodes CASSSYDSHTGELFF.

This clone was seen a single time. This sequence joins TRBV19 and TRBJ1-3; D remains unclear. Germline V CDR1 and CDR2: LNHDA, SQIVND (reference sequence). This CDR3 is 13 amino acids long. Trimming left V 8 bases short and J 0 bases short, with 8 bases between. DNA for the CDR3: TGTGCCAGTGCAGCGTTCTCTGGAAACACCATATATTTT. Its translation: CASAAFSGNTIYF.